Listed below are T cell receptor beta chains from one sample, sequenced in a study of T cell responses to AZD1222 COVID-19 vaccine. Clones were read by immunoSEQ multiplex PCR, and TCRdb kept only the in-frame ones, dropping some. The table lists roughly 77,000 clones, roughly 94% of them singletons. Sequenced here: peripheral blood, sampled on day 0 of MenACWY control vaccination. These receptor sequences come from an adult in good health. Each CDR3 is given with its conserved first and last residue. A D gene is named only where the DNA matches it firmly. Clone size, where shown, is once, few, many, or a class for clones that have expanded.

>NA|TRBJ2-5|TRBD1|TRBV7-2
CASSPKSVGGVYQETQYF
TGTGCCAGCAGTCCTAAATCGGTAGGGGGCGTGTACCAAGAGACCCAGTACTTC
>NA|TRBJ2-7|TRBD2|TRBV18
CASSPLHPSGRAYEQYF
TGTGCCAGCTCACCCCTTCACCCTAGCGGGAGGGCCTACGAGCAGTACTTC
>once|TRBJ1-1|NA|TRBV6-5
CASREGVEAFF
TGTGCCAGCAGGGAGGGGGTTGAAGCTTTCTTT
>NA|TRBJ2-7|NA|TRBV6-5
CASGQFIPYEQYF
TGTGCCAGCGGACAGTTTATCCCCTACGAGCAGTACTTC
>NA|TRBJ2-2|NA|TRBV18
CASSPWGDTTGELFF
TGTGCCAGCTCACCGTGGGGGGACACCACCGGGGAGCTGTTTTTT
>NA|TRBJ2-3|NA|TRBV6-5
CASRSPTDTQYF
TGTGCCAGCAGATCACCCACAGATACGCAGTATTTT
>NA|TRBJ1-1|NA|TRBV7-2
CASSRTQNTEAFF
TGTGCCAGCAGTCGGACCCAGAACACTGAAGCTTTCTTT
>NA|TRBJ1-6|TRBD1|TRBV10-2
CASSERQGRNSPLHF
TGCGCCAGCAGTGAGCGACAGGGTCGGAATTCACCCCTCCACTTT
>NA|TRBJ1-2|NA|TRBV7-2
CASSPGVYGYTF
TGTGCCAGCAGCCCCGGGGTCTATGGCTACACCTTC
>NA|TRBJ2-1|TRBD2|TRBV6-1
CASSEAGQSSGGSSYNEQFF
TGTGCCAGCAGTGAAGCGGGACAATCTAGCGGGGGGAGCTCCTACAATGAGCAGTTCTTC
>NA|TRBJ1-1|NA|TRBV5-6
CASSLATGAEAFF
TGTGCCAGCAGCTTGGCCACGGGGGCTGAAGCTTTCTTT
>NA|TRBJ1-4|TRBD1|TRBV5-6
CASSRTGSTNEKLFF
TGTGCCAGCAGCCGGACAGGGTCAACTAATGAAAAACTGTTTTTT
>NA|TRBJ1-5|NA|TRBV16
CASSQSGGLAYSNQPQHF
TGTGCCAGCAGCCAATCTGGCGGGTTGGCGTATAGCAATCAGCCCCAGCATTTT
>NA|TRBJ2-7|NA|TRBV10-3
CAIKTSSYEQYF
TGTGCCATCAAAACCTCCAGCTACGAGCAGTACTTC
>once|TRBJ2-2|NA|TRBV9
CASSVGLGPTGNTGELFF
TGTGCCAGCAGCGTAGGCCTGGGCCCGACAGGGAACACCGGGGAGCTGTTTTTT
>NA|TRBJ2-2|NA|TRBV5-1
CASSVVAATGELFF
TGCGCCAGCAGCGTGGTAGCGGCCACCGGGGAGCTGTTTTTT
>NA|TRBJ2-5|TRBD1|TRBV10-3
CAIGATGYGETQYF
TGTGCCATCGGGGCGACAGGGTACGGCGAGACCCAGTACTTC
>NA|TRBJ1-5|TRBD1|TRBV28
CASSSGQGFDQPQHF
TGTGCCAGCAGTTCGGGACAGGGCTTCGATCAGCCCCAGCATTTT
>NA|TRBJ1-1|TRBD1|TRBV28
CASSNRDRGPNTEAFF
TGTGCCAGCAGTAACCGGGACAGGGGACCGAACACTGAAGCTTTCTTT
>NA|TRBJ2-5|TRBD2|TRBV9
CASSPRLAGGETQYF
TGTGCCAGCAGCCCCCGACTAGCGGGAGGCGAGACCCAGTACTTC
>NA|TRBJ2-5|NA|TRBV7-6
CASSLQIQETQYF
TGTGCCAGCAGCCTCCAGATTCAAGAGACCCAGTACTTC
>NA|TRBJ1-3|NA|TRBV7-2
CASSPYLSGNTIYF
TGTGCCAGCAGCCCATATTTGAGCGGAAACACCATATATTTT
>NA|TRBJ2-3|NA|TRBV5-8
CASSSGTRAGDTQYF
TGTGCCAGCAGCTCCGGGACGAGGGCGGGAGATACGCAGTATTTT
>NA|TRBJ1-1|NA|TRBV6-2/TRBV6-3
CASSYMGGNTEAFF
TGTGCCAGCAGTTATATGGGCGGGAACACTGAAGCTTTCTTT
>NA|TRBJ1-1|NA|TRBV7-2
CASSLGPHTEAFF
TGTGCCAGCAGCCTCGGGCCTCACACTGAAGCTTTCTTT
>NA|TRBJ2-1|NA|TRBV24-1
CATSERTVYNEQFF
TGTGCCACCAGTGAGCGGACGGTCTACAATGAGCAGTTCTTC
>NA|TRBJ1-6|TRBD1|TRBV28
CAKRRQGDNSPLHF
TGTGCCAAAAGAAGACAGGGAGATAATTCACCCCTCCACTTT
>NA|TRBJ2-2|TRBD2|TRBV6-2/TRBV6-3
CASSKTGLAGVPTSTGELFF
TGTGCCAGCAGTAAAACGGGACTAGCGGGGGTCCCGACGAGCACCGGGGAGCTGTTTTTT
>NA|TRBJ1-4|NA|TRBV18
CASSPGGANEKLFF
TGTGCCAGCTCACCGGGAGGGGCTAATGAAAAACTGTTTTTT
>NA|TRBJ2-1|NA|TRBV9
CASSVGRGNEQFF
TGTGCCAGCAGCGTAGGCAGGGGCAATGAGCAGTTCTTC
>NA|TRBJ1-6|NA|TRBV4-3
CASSQDPRVDSPLHF
TGCGCCAGCAGCCAAGATCCCAGGGTTGATTCACCCCTCCACTTT
>NA|TRBJ1-6|NA|TRBV28
CASSFQNSPLHF
TGTGCCAGCAGCTTCCAAAATTCACCCCTCCACTTT
>NA|TRBJ2-5|TRBD2|TRBV24-1
CATSDPGLAGAETQYF
TGTGCCACCAGTGACCCCGGACTAGCGGGAGCGGAGACCCAGTACTTC
>NA|TRBJ2-7|NA|TRBV7-2
CASSPQTAGSYEQYF
TGTGCCAGCAGCCCCCAGACAGCTGGATCCTACGAGCAGTACTTC
>NA|TRBJ2-7|NA|TRBV25-1
CASKAFHEQYF
TGTGCCAGCAAGGCTTTCCACGAGCAGTACTTC
>once|TRBJ1-1|TRBD1|TRBV5-1
CASSLAGGNTEAFF
TGCGCCAGCAGCTTGGCAGGGGGGAACACTGAAGCTTTCTTT
>NA|TRBJ1-6|NA|TRBV14
CASSQDVAPLHF
TGTGCCAGCAGCCAAGACGTTGCACCCCTCCACTTT
>NA|TRBJ2-1|TRBD2|TRBV28
CASSPSGGTDEQFF
TGTGCCAGCAGTCCCTCGGGGGGTACTGATGAGCAGTTCTTC
>NA|TRBJ2-3|TRBD1|TRBV6-2/TRBV6-3
CASSSRDRGSTDTQYF
TGTGCCAGCAGTTCCCGGGACAGGGGGAGCACAGATACGCAGTATTTT
>NA|TRBJ2-1|NA|TRBV5-1
CASRTGSLEQFF
TGCGCCAGCAGAACAGGGTCACTTGAGCAGTTCTTC
>NA|TRBJ1-2|NA|TRBV29-1
CSGQQGTYGYTF
TGCAGCGGTCAACAAGGTACCTATGGCTACACCTTC
>NA|TRBJ2-2|TRBD2|TRBV6-5
CASIPLGRAGELFF
TGTGCCAGCATACCCCTAGGGAGGGCCGGGGAGCTGTTTTTT
>NA|TRBJ2-3|NA|TRBV4-3
CASSQDLTRDSTDTQYF
TGCGCCAGCAGCCAAGATTTAACTAGAGATAGCACAGATACGCAGTATTTT
>NA|TRBJ2-3|NA|TRBV11-3
CASSLVSTDTQYF
TGTGCCAGCAGCTTAGTGAGCACAGATACGCAGTATTTT
>NA|TRBJ1-5|NA|TRBV6-5
CASWDGWSGQPQHF
TGTGCCAGCTGGGACGGATGGTCGGGCCAGCCCCAGCATTTT
>NA|TRBJ1-2|TRBD1|TRBV19
CASSIGQGGPYYGYTF
TGTGCCAGTAGTATTGGACAGGGGGGTCCATACTATGGCTACACCTTC
>NA|TRBJ2-1|NA|TRBV2
CASSEASWNEQFF
TGTGCCAGCAGTGAAGCGTCGTGGAATGAGCAGTTCTTC
>few|TRBJ1-2|TRBD1|TRBV6-5
CASTKGAINYGYTF
TGTGCCAGCACTAAGGGGGCGATAAACTATGGCTACACCTTC
>NA|TRBJ1-5|NA|TRBV3-1/TRBV3-2
CASSQDGGQPQHF
TGTGCCAGCAGCCAAGACGGCGGACAGCCCCAGCATTTT
>once|TRBJ2-7|NA|TRBV15
CATSRDDRIHF
TGTGCCACCAGCAGGGACGACAGGATACACTTC